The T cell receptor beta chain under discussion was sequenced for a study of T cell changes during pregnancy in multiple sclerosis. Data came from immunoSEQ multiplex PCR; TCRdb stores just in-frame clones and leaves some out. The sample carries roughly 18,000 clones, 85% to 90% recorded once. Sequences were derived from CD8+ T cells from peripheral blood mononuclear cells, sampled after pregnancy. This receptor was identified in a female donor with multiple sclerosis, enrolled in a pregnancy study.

The CDR3 reads CASSGQGGADTQYF. The DNA for the CDR3 is TGTGCCAGCAGTGGACAGGGGGGCGCAGATACGCAGTATTTT. The rearrangement links TRBV28 to TRBJ2-3, with TRBD1 identical over 10 bases. Germline V gene lookup returns CDR1 MDHEN and CDR2 SYDVKM. Germline trimming cut 5 bases from V and 4 bases from J; bases unmatched to any gene: 3. This CDR3 comprises 14 residues. The whole variable domain, filled in from reference TRBV28 and TRBJ2-3, reads DVKVTQSSRYLVKRTGEKVFLECVQDMDHENMFWYRQDPGLGLRLIYFSYDVKMKEKGDIPEGYSVSREKKERFSLILESASTNQTSMYLCASSGQGGADTQYFGPGTRLTVL.